This T cell receptor (beta chain) emerged from a study of response to subunit inactivated influenza vaccine. TCRdb analysed the RT-PCR reads with MiXCR anew, one entry per CDR3 protein. The repertoire includes about 240,000 distinct CDR3 sequences, less than 15% of them detected once, and 7.8% sits in the top ten. Details on this clonotype: What it binds is not known.

CDR1 and CDR2 (germline): SQVTM, ANQGSEA. The CDR3 totals 12 residues. Between the trimmed V and J ends, which lost 7 bases and 0 bases, there was a span of 4 bases. Broader study findings: Authors suggested each seasonal flu vaccination may recruit only limited numbers of new T cells.

The sample consisted of non-naive T cells sorted from PBMCs, taken roughly 2 weeks before vaccination. The chain has TRBV29-1 and TRBJ2-6, with no clear D. This TCR was sampled from a man in his forties or fifties who received an inactivated influenza vaccine. CDR3 nucleotides: TGCAGCGGGAGCTCTGGGGCCAACGTCCTGACTTTC. Translation gives CSGSSGANVLTF.